What follows describes a single T cell receptor beta chain. After removal of 4 bases from V and 4 bases from J, the junction contained 4 bases not matched to a gene. Looked up from germline, CDR1 is SEHNR and CDR2 is FQNEAQ (reference sequence). The CDR3 is 15 amino acids. The sample originates from a study of T cell responses to AZD1222 COVID-19 vaccine. Profiling relied on immunoSEQ multiplex PCR, and the TCRdb table lists in-frame clones only, not all of them. The sample has roughly 110,000 clones, approximately 90% seen once. This TCR was recovered from an adult who received the AZD1222 COVID-19 vaccine. Sequences were derived from peripheral blood, sampled 28 days after the second AZD1222 dose. This chain connects TRBV7-9 to TRBJ2-2; 9 nucleotides line up with TRBD1. The CDR3 reads CASSWTGASTGELFF. CDR3 DNA sequence: TGTGCCAGCAGCTGGACAGGGGCTTCCACCGGGGAGCTGTTTTTT.